The sample holds a few counts of the clone carrying this T cell receptor (beta chain). What it binds is unknown. The Oncomine TCR Beta short-read assay was applied to DNA of cultured CD4+ T cells. One entry per CDR3 protein, called by TCRdb with MiXCR from the PCR reads. The sample gives tens of thousands of distinct CDR3 sequences, about 68% of which show up once; roughly 4% is in the top ten. Trimming shortened V by 3 bases and J by 0 bases, and 8 bases separated the two germline ends. Germline CDR1 GTSNPN, CDR2 SVGIG (reference sequence). This CDR3 contains 13 residues. Stated treatment: approximately nine-day PBMC culture with coronavirus spike peptide pools or control peptides (ViraFEST assay). This entry belongs to a study of vaccination and CD4 T cells after COVID-19. Across the whole study: The cells in question were stimulated using overlapping spike peptides derived from SARS-CoV-2, HCoV-NL63, HCoV-OC43 and HCoV-229E.

This clonotype originated in a human donor who had recovered from COVID-19. The rearrangement uses TRBV30 and TRBJ1-1; the D is unclear. What was sequenced was CD4+ T cells from blood, cultured in vitro. CDR3 protein: CAWRRGMNTEAFF. Here the CDR3 DNA reads TGTGCCTGGAGACGTGGCATGAACACTGAAGCTTTCTTT.